This is a list of T cell receptor beta chains from one sample in a study of blood T cell repertoires in COVID-19. Here immunoSEQ multiplex PCR was the method, and the copy in TCRdb shows in-frame clones only, minus some. The sample consists of more than 70,000 clones, more than 75% of them appearing once. Material for sequencing was peripheral blood. Every receptor here comes from a man aged 45-65 years with active or convalescent COVID-19. CDR3s include the opening cysteine and the closing phenylalanine or tryptophan. Fields, in order: CDR3 protein, CDR3 DNA, clone size, V gene, D gene, J gene. A D gene is named only where the DNA matches it firmly. Expanded clones get a size class; other rows say once, few or many, or leave the size out.

CASRRTGSYGYTF TGTGCCAGCAGAAGGACAGGTTCCTATGGCTACACCTTC - TRBV27 TRBD1 TRBJ1-2
CASSAPLESSTGELFF TGTGCCAGCAGCGCACCTCTAGAGTCGAGCACCGGGGAGCTGTTTTTT - TRBV9 - TRBJ2-2
CASSQTGGNQPQHF TGTGCCAGCAGTCAGACAGGGGGCAATCAGCCCCAGCATTTT - TRBV25-1 TRBD1 TRBJ1-5
CASSPGAWNTGELFF TGTGCCAGCAGCCCAGGGGCCTGGAACACCGGGGAGCTGTTTTTT - TRBV7-6 - TRBJ2-2
CASSPQNYEQYF TGTGCCAGCTCACCCCAGAACTACGAGCAGTACTTC - TRBV18 - TRBJ2-7
CASSRDRAGYGYTF TGTGCCAGCAGCCGAGACAGGGCGGGCTATGGCTACACCTTC - TRBV6-5 TRBD1 TRBJ1-2
CASSLVGTGSEKLFF TGTGCCAGCAGCTTGGTCGGGACAGGGAGTGAAAAACTGTTTTTT - TRBV5-6 TRBD1 TRBJ1-4
CASSRDRMSGNTIYF TGTGCCAGTAGTCGGGACAGAATGTCTGGAAACACCATATATTTT - TRBV19 TRBD1 TRBJ1-3
CASSLRTLQETQYF TGTGCCAGCAGCCTTAGAACCCTCCAAGAGACCCAGTACTTC - TRBV7-9 - TRBJ2-5
CASTLTGSRETQYF TGTGCCAGTACCCTGACAGGGTCCCGAGAGACCCAGTACTTC - TRBV19 TRBD1 TRBJ2-5
CASSLEVLGASSYNEQFF TGTGCCAGCAGCTTAGAAGTCCTAGGCGCGAGCTCCTACAATGAGCAGTTCTTC - TRBV11-2 - TRBJ2-1
CASSTGGSNQPQHF TGTGCCAGCAGCACAGGGGGAAGCAATCAGCCCCAGCATTTT - TRBV7-2 TRBD1 TRBJ1-5
CASSLVGKGQEFF TGTGCCAGCAGCTTAGTGGGGAAGGGGCAGGAGTTCTTC - TRBV7-9 - TRBJ2-1
CASSGGDGNTIYF TGTGCCAGCAGTGGGGGGGATGGAAACACCATATATTTT - TRBV2 - TRBJ1-3
CASSARTSGGVEYF TGTGCCAGCAGTGCAAGGACTAGCGGGGGAGTAGAGTACTTC - TRBV2 TRBD2 TRBJ2-5
CASSYSGQGNEQFF TGTGCCAGCAGTTACTCCGGACAGGGAAATGAGCAGTTCTTC - TRBV6-5 TRBD1 TRBJ2-1
CASSEARQGYGYTF TGTGCCAGCAGTGAAGCGCGTCAGGGCTATGGCTACACCTTC - TRBV2 - TRBJ1-2
CASSLATEPAYGYTF TGTGCCAGCAGCTTAGCGACGGAGCCCGCCTATGGCTACACCTTC - TRBV7-8 - TRBJ1-2
CASSPHGGETQYF TGTGCCAGCAGCCCCCATGGGGGGGAGACCCAGTACTTC - TRBV11-3 - TRBJ2-5
CASSPPHDTNEKLFF TGTGCCAGCTCACCACCACACGATACTAATGAAAAACTGTTTTTT few TRBV18 - TRBJ1-4
CASSSGTGKLRGGYEQYF TGTGCCAGCAGTTCCGGGACAGGGAAGTTGCGGGGCGGCTACGAGCAGTACTTC - TRBV27 TRBD1 TRBJ2-7
CASSSGASSYEQYF TGTGCCAGCAGCTCAGGGGCTAGCTCCTACGAGCAGTACTTC - TRBV7-2 - TRBJ2-7
CASGLAGNPQYF TGTGCTAGTGGTTTGGCAGGGAACCCCCAGTATTTT - TRBV12-5 - TRBJ2-3
CSVAGPGSGNTIYF TGCAGCGTTGCAGGGCCCGGGTCTGGAAACACCATATATTTT - TRBV29-1 - TRBJ1-3
CASSLTGTSGNTIYF TGTGCCAGCAGCCTCACAGGGACCTCTGGAAACACCATATATTTT - TRBV6-6 - TRBJ1-3
CASSKEVSGGVGYTF TGTGCCAGCAGCAAAGAGGTGTCCGGGGGAGTTGGCTACACCTTC - TRBV7-2 - TRBJ1-2
CASSLKPGASYEQYF TGTGCCAGCAGCCTCAAGCCAGGGGCCTCCTACGAGCAGTACTTC once TRBV5-6 - TRBJ2-7
CASSLIQGMGGNTIYF TGTGCCAGCAGTCTAATACAGGGAATGGGAGGAAACACCATATATTTT - TRBV28 - TRBJ1-3
CASSFGTGSEQYF TGCGCCAGCAGCTTCGGGACAGGGAGCGAGCAGTACTTC - TRBV5-1 TRBD1 TRBJ2-7